This paragraph reports one TCR beta chain. This clone occurred a few times. Its antigen specificity is not known. Per-base quality was not reported, and no clone a single base away is much larger than it. The library was produced with the immunoSEQ multiplex PCR assay. What TCRdb holds here is the immuneACCESS table cut down to in-frame rearrangements. Part of the clones is not present; checked against another copy, under half of the missing clones reflect an unresolved V gene, and the others are unexplained. The sample includes around 20,000 clones, with roughly 85% observed a single time. The ten most abundant clones make up roughly 40% of the sample. The sample is drawn from a study of control samples from healthy donors and cancer patients (dated by TCRdb to 2019 to 2021). Per the germline V gene, ENHRY is the CDR1 and SYGVKD is the CDR2. V loses 2 bases at its end and J loses 8 bases; junction bases beyond the gene matches: 4. From the cysteine through the phenylalanine, the CDR3 covers 15 amino acids. Just the 45-base CDR3 DNA is kept, in frame starting at base 1.

The sequence joins TRBV10-3 to TRBJ1-4, with 11 bases in between that match TRBD1. The sequencing sample was made of PBMCs. The receptor was derived from a man in his fifties or sixties with head and neck cancer. The nucleotides are TGTGCCATCAGTGAGGTGGGACAGGGGGACGAAAAACTGTTTTTT. Translation gives CAISEVGQGDEKLFF.